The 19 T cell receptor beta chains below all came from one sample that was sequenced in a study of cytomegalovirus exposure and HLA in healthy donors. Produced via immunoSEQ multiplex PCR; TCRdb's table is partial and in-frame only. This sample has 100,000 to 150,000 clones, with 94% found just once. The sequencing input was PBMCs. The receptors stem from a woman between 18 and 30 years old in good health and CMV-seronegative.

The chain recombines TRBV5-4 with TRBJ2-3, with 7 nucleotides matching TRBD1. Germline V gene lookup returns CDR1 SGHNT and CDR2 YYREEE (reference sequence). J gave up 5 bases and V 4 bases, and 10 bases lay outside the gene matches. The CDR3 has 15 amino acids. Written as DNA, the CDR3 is TGTGCCAGCAGCCTCGCAGGGGGTCTGGTAGATACGCAGTATTTT. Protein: CASSLAGGLVDTQYF.

CDR3 region: CASSLGQSNQPQHF. CDR3 nucleotide sequence: TGTGCCAGCAGTTTAGGCCAGAGCAATCAGCCCCAGCATTTT. The rearrangement joins TRBV28 to TRBJ1-5; D unresolved. V lost 2 bases to trimming and J lost 1 base, with 6 bases between them. This CDR3 is 14 amino acids long. Germline CDR1 is MDHEN and CDR2 is SYDVKM.

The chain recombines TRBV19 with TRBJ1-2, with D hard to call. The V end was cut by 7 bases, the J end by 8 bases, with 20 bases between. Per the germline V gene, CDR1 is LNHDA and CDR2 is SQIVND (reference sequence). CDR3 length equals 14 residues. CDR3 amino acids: CASTPRRQASGYTF. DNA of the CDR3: TGTGCCAGTACCCCACGCCGGCAGGCATCGGGCTACACCTTC.

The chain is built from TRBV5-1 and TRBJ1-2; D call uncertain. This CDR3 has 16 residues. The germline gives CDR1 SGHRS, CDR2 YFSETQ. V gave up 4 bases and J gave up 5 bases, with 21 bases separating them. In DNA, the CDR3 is TGCGCCAGCAGCCCTCAGGCCCCCAGCACCCATTATGGCTACACCTTC. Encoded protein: CASSPQAPSTHYGYTF.

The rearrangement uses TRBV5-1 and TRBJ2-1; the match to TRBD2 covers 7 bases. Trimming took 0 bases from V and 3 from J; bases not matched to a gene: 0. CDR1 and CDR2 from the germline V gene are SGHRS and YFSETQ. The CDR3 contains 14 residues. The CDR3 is CASSLGTSYNEQFF. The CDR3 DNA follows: TGCGCCAGCAGCTTGGGGACTAGCTACAATGAGCAGTTCTTC.

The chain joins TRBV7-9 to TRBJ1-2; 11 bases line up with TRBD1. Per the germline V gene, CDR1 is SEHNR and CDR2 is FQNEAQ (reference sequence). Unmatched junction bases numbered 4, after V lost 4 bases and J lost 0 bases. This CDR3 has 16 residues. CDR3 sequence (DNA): TGTGCCAGCAGCTCAGGGACAGGGGGATCTAACTATGGCTACACCTTC. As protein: CASSSGTGGSNYGYTF. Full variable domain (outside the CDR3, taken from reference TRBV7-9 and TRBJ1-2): DTGVSQNPRHKITKRGQNVTFRCDPISEHNRLYWYRQTLGQGPEFLTYFQNEAQLEKSRLLSDRFSAERPKGSFSTLEIQRTEQGDSAMYLCASSSGTGGSNYGYTFGSGTRLTVV.

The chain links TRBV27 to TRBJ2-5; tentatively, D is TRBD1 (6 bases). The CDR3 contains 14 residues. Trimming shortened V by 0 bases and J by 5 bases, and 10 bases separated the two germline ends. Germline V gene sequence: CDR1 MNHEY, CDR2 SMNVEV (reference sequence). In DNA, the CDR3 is TGTGCCAGCAGTTTATCGACCCAGGGGGAGACCCAGTACTTC. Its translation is CASSLSTQGETQYF.

The CDR3 coding sequence is TGTGCCAGCAGCTCGCAGGGCAATGAGCAGTTCTTC. Residues: CASSSQGNEQFF. The V call is TRBV7-3, the J call TRBJ2-1; D might be TRBD1 (5 bases). The ends were cut back, 4 bases at V and 6 bases at J, with 7 bases in the middle. Germline V lookup: CDR1 SGHTA, CDR2 FQGTGA. The CDR3 covers 12 residues.

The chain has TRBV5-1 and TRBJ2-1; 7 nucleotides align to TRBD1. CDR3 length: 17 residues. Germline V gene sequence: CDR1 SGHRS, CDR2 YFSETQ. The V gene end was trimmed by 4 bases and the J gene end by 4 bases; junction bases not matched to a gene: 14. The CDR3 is CASSLYYPGQRYNEQFF. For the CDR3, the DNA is TGCGCCAGCAGCCTATACTATCCGGGACAGAGATACAATGAGCAGTTCTTC.

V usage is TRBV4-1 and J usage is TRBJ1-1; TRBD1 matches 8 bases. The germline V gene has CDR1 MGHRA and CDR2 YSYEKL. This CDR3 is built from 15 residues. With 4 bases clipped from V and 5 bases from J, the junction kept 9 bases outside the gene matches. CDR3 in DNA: TGCGCCAGCAGCCGATTACAGGGGGTTGAGACTGAAGCTTTCTTT. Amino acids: CASSRLQGVETEAFF.

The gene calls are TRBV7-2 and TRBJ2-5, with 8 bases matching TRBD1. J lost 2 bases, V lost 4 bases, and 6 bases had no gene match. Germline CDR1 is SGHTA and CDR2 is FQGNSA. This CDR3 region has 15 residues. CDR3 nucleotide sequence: TGTGCCAGCAGCTACGGGACAGGACCTCAAGAGACCCAGTACTTC. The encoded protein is CASSYGTGPQETQYF.

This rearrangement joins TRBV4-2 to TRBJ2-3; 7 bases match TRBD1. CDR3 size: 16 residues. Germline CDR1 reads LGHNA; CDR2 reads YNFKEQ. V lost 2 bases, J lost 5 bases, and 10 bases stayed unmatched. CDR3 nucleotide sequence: TGTGCCAGCAGCCAATATTTGACGACAGGGCTAGATACGCAGTATTTT. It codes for CASSQYLTTGLDTQYF.

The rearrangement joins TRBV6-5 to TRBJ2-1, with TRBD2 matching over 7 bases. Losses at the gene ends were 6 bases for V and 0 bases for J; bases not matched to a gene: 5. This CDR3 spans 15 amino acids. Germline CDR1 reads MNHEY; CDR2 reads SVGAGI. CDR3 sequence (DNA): TGTGCCAGCAGCCCTAGCGGAAGCTCCTACAATGAGCAGTTCTTC. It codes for CASSPSGSSYNEQFF.

The DNA of the CDR3 is TGTGCCACCAGCAGAGCCCACGGGGCAACTAATGAAAAACTGTTTTTT. Amino acids: CATSRAHGATNEKLFF. The chain carries TRBV15 and TRBJ1-4; D remains ambiguous. From germline, CDR1 is LNHNV and CDR2 YYDKDF (reference sequence). This CDR3 has 16 amino acids. The germline V and J ends were trimmed by 1 base and 0 bases, with 9 bases remaining between them.

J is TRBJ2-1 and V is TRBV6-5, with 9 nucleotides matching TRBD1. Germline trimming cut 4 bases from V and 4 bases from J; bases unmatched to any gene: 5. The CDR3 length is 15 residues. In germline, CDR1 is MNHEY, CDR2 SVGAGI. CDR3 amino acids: CASSFDRGAYNEQFF. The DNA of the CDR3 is TGTGCCAGCAGTTTCGACAGGGGGGCATACAATGAGCAGTTCTTC.

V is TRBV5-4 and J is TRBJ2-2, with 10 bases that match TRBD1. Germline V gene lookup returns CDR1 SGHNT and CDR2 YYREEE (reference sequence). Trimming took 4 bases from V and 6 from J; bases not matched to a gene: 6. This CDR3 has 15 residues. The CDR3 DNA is TGTGCCAGCAGCCCGGGACAGGGGAGGGCCGGGGAGCTGTTTTTT. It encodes CASSPGQGRAGELFF.

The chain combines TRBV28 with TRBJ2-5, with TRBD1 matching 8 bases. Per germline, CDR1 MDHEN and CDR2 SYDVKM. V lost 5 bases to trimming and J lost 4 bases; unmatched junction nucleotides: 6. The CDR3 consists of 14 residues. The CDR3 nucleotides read TGTGCCAGCAGTATATCAGGGGGCGGAGAGACCCAGTACTTC. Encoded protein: CASSISGGGETQYF.

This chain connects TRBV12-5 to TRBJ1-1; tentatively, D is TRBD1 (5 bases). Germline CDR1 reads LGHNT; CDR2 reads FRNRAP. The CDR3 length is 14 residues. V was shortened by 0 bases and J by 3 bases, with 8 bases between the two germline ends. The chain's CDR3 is CASGLVQAYTEAFF. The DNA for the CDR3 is TGTGCTAGTGGTTTGGTACAGGCCTACACTGAAGCTTTCTTT.

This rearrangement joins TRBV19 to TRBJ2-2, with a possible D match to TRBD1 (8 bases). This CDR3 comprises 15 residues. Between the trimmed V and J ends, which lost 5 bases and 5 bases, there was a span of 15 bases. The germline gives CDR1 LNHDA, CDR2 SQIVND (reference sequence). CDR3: CASSPTGGVTGELFF. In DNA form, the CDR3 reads TGTGCCAGTAGTCCAACAGGGGGGGTGACCGGGGAGCTGTTTTTT.